What follows are 27 T cell receptor beta chains derived from one specimen sequenced in a study of cytomegalovirus exposure and HLA in healthy donors. The primer mix had 60 Vbeta and 13 Jbeta primers. The data were produced by immunoSEQ multiplex PCR, yet TCRdb's version contains in-frame clones alone and is incomplete. The sample consists of about 140,000 clones, 80% to 85% of them appearing once. Sequencing input: PBMCs. The receptors derive from a woman aged 25-40 years in good health and CMV-seronegative.

Concerning this clone itself: At one of its ends the junction is not consistent with the germline gene, which may arise from a read error. The chain employs TRBV2 and TRBJ1-2; TRBD1 agrees at 7 bases. The CDR3 is made up of 14 amino acids. Germline CDR1 reads SNHLY; CDR2 reads FYNNEI. This CDR3 reads CASSEGDSAYGYTF. CDR3 coding DNA: TGTGCCAGCAGCGAAGGGGACAGCGCCTATGGCTACACCTTC.

The DNA of the CDR3 is TGTGCCATCAGTGAGGAGCGGGGGGCCAACACCGGGGAGCTGTTTTTT. Translated: CAISEERGANTGELFF. The V gene is TRBV10-3, the J gene TRBJ2-2; 9 bases fit TRBD2. Germline CDR1 ENHRY, CDR2 SYGVKD. The CDR3 consists of 16 residues. The J segment lost 2 bases and the V segment lost 2 bases, leaving 3 bases of the junction unmatched.

J is TRBJ2-5 and V is TRBV19; D is possibly TRBD2 (6 bases). The CDR3 has 13 amino acids. Trimming removed 1 base at V and 3 bases at J, with 6 bases between. The V gene's germline CDR1 is LNHDA and CDR2 SQIVND (reference sequence). DNA of the CDR3: TGTGCCAGTAGTATAGGGGGGGAAGAGACCCAGTACTTC. Its protein is CASSIGGEETQYF.

This chain connects TRBV9 to TRBJ2-7; 8 bases match TRBD1. Germline CDR1 reads SGDLS; CDR2 reads YYNGEE. J gave up 3 bases and V 2 bases, and 4 bases lay outside the gene matches. The CDR3 loop spans 14 amino acids. CDR3 region: CASSVGQGNYEQYF. For the CDR3, the DNA is TGTGCCAGCAGCGTTGGACAGGGAAACTACGAGCAGTACTTC.

This sequence joins TRBV5-1 and TRBJ2-7; 7 bases agree with TRBD1. Germline V gene sequence: CDR1 SGHRS, CDR2 YFSETQ. The CDR3 covers 15 residues. V shed 4 bases and J 3 bases; nucleotides not matched to a gene: 10. The CDR3 sequence: CASSHGQVGVYEQYF. Written as DNA, the CDR3 is TGCGCCAGCAGCCACGGACAGGTGGGGGTCTACGAGCAGTACTTC.

The chain joins TRBV5-1 to TRBJ1-1; D might be TRBD1 (6 bases). This CDR3 has 17 amino acids. Trimming removed 3 bases at V and 4 bases at J, with 22 bases between. Germline V lookup: CDR1 SGHRS, CDR2 YFSETQ. The CDR3 is CASSSSLQGGLSTEAFF. The DNA for the CDR3 is TGCGCCAGCAGCTCATCATTACAGGGAGGGCTGAGCACTGAAGCTTTCTTT. The whole variable domain, filled in from reference TRBV5-1 and TRBJ1-1, reads KAGVTQTPRYLIKTRGQQVTLSCSPISGHRSVSWYQQTPGQGLQFLFEYFSETQRNKGNFPGRFSGRQFSNSRSEMNVSTLELGDSALYLCASSSSLQGGLSTEAFFGQGTRLTVV.

The table lists this clone with a few counts. V gene TRBV6-1 combines with J gene TRBJ1-1; D call uncertain. The CDR3 is 13 amino acids. V shed 6 bases and J shed 7 bases, with 15 bases lying between them. CDR1 is MNHNS, CDR2 SASEGT, per germline. This CDR3 reads CASSPLSELEAFF. As DNA, the CDR3 is TGTGCCAGCAGCCCCCTTTCCGAGCTTGAAGCTTTCTTT.

This chain joins TRBV18 and TRBJ2-7, with 11 bases lining up with TRBD1. Germline-derived CDR1 and CDR2 are KGHSH and LQKENI. This CDR3 is built from 13 residues. The J segment lost 6 bases and the V segment lost 8 bases, leaving 6 bases of the junction unmatched. The CDR3 loop reads CASLGQGASEQYF. The CDR3 nucleotides are TGTGCCAGCCTCGGACAGGGGGCAAGCGAGCAGTACTTC.

The gene calls are TRBV7-3 and TRBJ1-1; 9 nucleotides match TRBD1. The CDR3 is made up of 13 amino acids. Germline assignment: CDR1 SGHTA and CDR2 FQGTGA. V trimming: 3 bases; J trimming: 10 bases; junction bases outside the gene matches: 6. CDR3 sequence: CASSFTGGEVAFF. For the CDR3, the DNA is TGTGCCAGCAGCTTTACAGGGGGCGAGGTAGCTTTCTTT.

The chain has TRBV7-9 and TRBJ1-6, with D possibly matching TRBD1 (5 bases). The V gene's germline CDR1 is SEHNR and CDR2 FQNEAQ (reference sequence). Deletions cut 5 bases from V and 9 bases from J, with 14 bases between. This CDR3 is built from 14 residues. The chain's CDR3 is CASSPVGGGSPLHF. In nucleotides, the CDR3 is TGTGCCAGCAGCCCCGTCGGGGGGGGTTCACCCCTCCACTTT.

This clone showed up just once. The chain couples TRBV7-9 to TRBJ2-5; 9 bases align to TRBD2. The CDR3 runs to 16 residues. Per the germline V gene, CDR1 is SEHNR and CDR2 is FQNEAQ (reference sequence). J was trimmed by 5 bases and V by 4 bases; bases with no gene match: 11. In DNA, the CDR3 is TGTGCCAGCAGCTCTACTGTAGCGGGAGCAGGCGAGACCCAGTACTTC. Translation gives CASSSTVAGAGETQYF.

This clone is a singleton in its sample. The chain links TRBV2 to TRBJ1-2; tentatively, D is TRBD1 (5 bases). Germline V gene lookup returns CDR1 SNHLY and CDR2 FYNNEI. The CDR3 contains 14 residues. Trimming stripped 6 bases from V and 2 bases from J, with 13 bases between. Here the CDR3 DNA reads TGTGCCAGCAGCAGCCGGGACTGGAACTATGGCTACACCTTC. Protein product: CASSSRDWNYGYTF.

As concerns this clone: A read error may account for a junction end that differs from germline. The chain has TRBV14 and TRBJ2-5; no reliable D call. Germline assignment: CDR1 SGHDN and CDR2 FVKESK. This CDR3 contains 11 residues. CDR3 sequence reads: CASSQALSRDF. CDR3 coding DNA: TGTGCCAGCAGCCAAGCCCTCTCCCGGGACTTC.

This clone is a singleton in its sample. V and J are TRBV27 and TRBJ1-3; 7 nucleotides align to TRBD1. V was pared by 2 bases and J by 3 bases, with 4 bases of the junction left unmatched. The CDR3 is 15 residues long. The germline V gene has CDR1 MNHEY and CDR2 SMNVEV (reference sequence). In DNA form, the CDR3 reads TGTGCCAGCAGTTTACGCAGGGGGTATGGAAACACCATATATTTT. Translation gives CASSLRRGYGNTIYF.

The CDR3 DNA sequence: TGTGCCAGCTCACCACAGAGAGACTCAAATTCACCCCTCCACTTT. Its translation: CASSPQRDSNSPLHF. This sequence joins TRBV18 and TRBJ1-6; D is undetermined. CDR1 is KGHSH and CDR2 is LQKENI in the germline V gene. V was cut by 1 base and J by 7 bases, with 11 bases left in between. The CDR3 length is 15 residues.

V gene TRBV4-1 combines with J gene TRBJ2-5; 9 positions agree with TRBD1. The J call may be wrong; the DNA end is better matched by TRBJ2-7. Germline CDR1 is MGHRA and CDR2 is YSYEKL. This CDR3 region has 21 residues. Written as DNA, the CDR3 is TGCGCCAGCAGCCAAGATATTATGGGACAGGGAAGAATCTCGGGCCTCTACGAGCAGTACTTC. It is translated as CASSQDIMGQGRISGLYEQYF.

Note on this clone: A read error may explain this, as a much larger clone is one base away. The gene calls are TRBV10-3 and TRBJ1-4; tentative D call: TRBD1 (6 bases). The CDR3 runs to 14 residues. Trimming stripped 3 bases from V and 7 bases from J, with 12 bases between. Germline V gene lookup returns CDR1 ENHRY and CDR2 SYGVKD. The CDR3 nucleotides read TGTGCCATCAGTGAAGGCCGGACAGCTGAAAAACTGTTTTTT. It translates to CAISEGRTAEKLFF.

The rearrangement links TRBV18 to TRBJ2-3, with D perhaps matching TRBD2 (7 bases). V lost 2 bases and J lost 3, with 12 bases in between. The germline CDR1 and CDR2 sequences are KGHSH and LQKENI. CDR3 length equals 15 residues. CDR3: CASSPKGGRTDTQYF. CDR3 sequence (DNA): TGTGCCAGCTCACCAAAGGGGGGGCGAACAGATACGCAGTATTTT.

The chain recombines TRBV7-8 with TRBJ1-1; D remains ambiguous. The CDR3 consists of 14 residues. Germline CDR1 is SGHVS and CDR2 is FQNEAQ. Trimming removed 2 bases from V and 2 bases from J, with 9 bases in between. In nucleotides, the CDR3 is TGTGCCAGCAGCTTAACCACAGCAAACACTGAAGCTTTCTTT. It specifies CASSLTTANTEAFF.

The V gene is TRBV7-3, the J gene TRBJ2-7; D might be TRBD2 (7 bases). Germline CDR1 reads SGHTA; CDR2 reads FQGTGA. CDR3 size: 17 residues. Trimming took off 5 bases at V and 8 bases at J, with 28 bases between the two ends. The CDR3 DNA follows: TGTGCCAGCAGCCCGGGGGGCCCACTAGCACCAGGAACGCAGCAGTACTTC. Translation: CASSPGGPLAPGTQQYF.

This clone was detected only once. J is TRBJ2-7 and V is TRBV30; TRBD2 aligns across 7 bases. The CDR3 is made up of 14 amino acids. The trim removed 0 bases at V and 6 bases at J, leaving 8 bases unmatched. In germline, CDR1 is GTSNPN, CDR2 SVGIG (reference sequence). The CDR3 DNA reads as TGTGCCTGGAGTGTACCGGCGGGAGTAGGCGAGCAGTACTTC. This gives the protein CAWSVPAGVGEQYF.

V usage is TRBV10-3 and J usage is TRBJ2-1; D perhaps matches TRBD1 (6 bases). The CDR3 sequence is 15 residues long. Germline-derived CDR1 and CDR2 are ENHRY and SYGVKD. V dropped 4 bases and J dropped 5 bases, with 15 bases sitting between them. The CDR3 reads CAISGLQGINNEQFF. DNA for the CDR3: TGTGCCATCAGTGGGCTACAGGGAATCAACAATGAGCAGTTCTTC.

This clone was recorded once. The genes are TRBV28 and TRBJ2-1; D is undetermined. From germline, CDR1 is MDHEN and CDR2 SYDVKM. V lost 6 bases to trimming and J lost 7 bases, with 22 bases between them. The CDR3 consists of 16 residues. The CDR3 spells CASSPGSQRFGNEQFF. The DNA of the CDR3 is TGTGCCAGCAGCCCCGGCTCCCAGCGATTTGGTAATGAGCAGTTCTTC.

The chain carries TRBV29-1 and TRBJ2-1; D unclear. Trimming took 0 bases from V and 4 from J, leaving 7 bases between them. From germline, CDR1 is SQVTM and CDR2 ANQGSEA. The CDR3 is made up of 13 amino acids. The chain's CDR3 is CSVEEIQYNEQFF. The DNA of the CDR3 is TGCAGCGTTGAAGAAATACAGTACAATGAGCAGTTCTTC.

V gene TRBV29-1 combines with J gene TRBJ2-3, with TRBD2 as a possible D gene (6 bases). The V end was cut by 7 bases, the J end by 3 bases, with 20 bases between. There are 15 residues in the CDR3. The germline gives CDR1 SQVTM, CDR2 ANQGSEA. CDR3 nucleotides: TGCAGCGCTGGGATGGGGGGACGGGGAACAGATACGCAGTATTTT. Residues: CSAGMGGRGTDTQYF.

This clone was seen a single time. V usage is TRBV20-1 and J usage is TRBJ1-1; D gene ambiguous. V lost 5 bases and J 1 base, leaving 5 bases between the germline ends. The CDR3 totals 11 residues. Germline CDR1 reads DFQATT; CDR2 reads SNEGSKA (reference sequence). CDR3: CSAVKNTEAFF. As DNA, the CDR3 is TGCAGTGCTGTCAAGAACACTGAAGCTTTCTTT.

CDR3 sequence: CASSQDLVAGGPGDQFF. The CDR3 DNA sequence: TGTGCCAGCAGCCAAGATCTTGTAGCGGGGGGGCCAGGAGATCAGTTCTTC. The chain joins TRBV14 to TRBJ2-1; 11 nucleotides line up with TRBD2. Losses at the gene ends were 0 bases for V and 13 bases for J; bases not matched to a gene: 14. The CDR3 has 17 residues. Looked up from germline, CDR1 is SGHDN and CDR2 is FVKESK.